One and the same sample provided the 17 T cell receptor beta chains below, sequenced in a study of PD-1 blockade in classical Hodgkin lymphoma. Time point reported: newly diagnosed, previously untreated cHL patient sample. Assay used: immunoSEQ multiplex PCR; TCRdb lists only in-frame clones, some missing. The sample holds about 21,000 clones; 94% are singletons and the top ten take 4.5% to 6%. Sequences were obtained from peripheral blood mononuclear cells (PBMCs). The receptors originated from a human donor with classical Hodgkin lymphoma.

The genes are TRBV5-1 and TRBJ2-7; 9 nucleotides match TRBD1. V lost 4 bases to trimming and J lost 3 bases; unmatched junction nucleotides: 8. Germline V gives CDR1 SGHRS, CDR2 YFSETQ. This CDR3 region has 15 residues. CDR3 residues: CASSTGQGTIYEQYF. Written as DNA, the CDR3 is TGCGCCAGCAGCACAGGACAGGGGACTATCTACGAGCAGTACTTC.

The chain links TRBV9 to TRBJ1-6, with 9 positions matching TRBD1. Per germline, CDR1 SGDLS and CDR2 YYNGEE. The CDR3 loop spans 16 amino acids. The V segment lost 3 bases and the J segment 13 bases; nucleotides outside the gene matches: 14. CDR3 in DNA: TGTGCCAGCAGCGAGGCGGGGGACAGGGCGATTGACCCCCTCCACTTT. Translating gives CASSEAGDRAIDPLHF.

The chain carries TRBV5-8 and TRBJ2-3; 9 bases map to TRBD2. V lost 4 bases and J lost 1; bases outside the gene matches: 4. The germline gives CDR1 SGHTS, CDR2 YDEGEE. This CDR3 is built from 15 residues. CDR3 coding DNA: TGTGCCAGCAGCACGGGCGGGGGGGGCACAGATACGCAGTATTTT. Protein: CASSTGGGGTDTQYF.

The chain uses TRBV29-1 and TRBJ1-1; no clear D gene. The CDR3 runs 12 residues. The germline CDR1 and CDR2 sequences are SQVTM and ANQGSEA. V dropped 3 bases and J dropped 8 bases, with 13 bases sitting between them. In DNA form, the CDR3 reads TGCAGCGTTGACGGTTGGGAAAAGGAAGCTTTCTTT. It encodes CSVDGWEKEAFF. Variable domain in full (rest from reference TRBV29-1 and TRBJ1-1): SAVISQKPSRDICQRGTSLTIQCQVDSQVTMMFWYRQQPGQSLTLIATANQGSEATYESGFVIDKFPISRPNLTFSTLTVSNMSPEDSSIYLCSVDGWEKEAFFGQGTRLTVV.

The chain recombines TRBV4-1 with TRBJ2-7; no clear D gene. CDR3 length: 13 amino acids. Trimming pared 0 bases from V and 11 bases from J, leaving 14 bases between. Germline V gene sequence: CDR1 MGHRA, CDR2 YSYEKL. The DNA for the CDR3 is TGCGCCAGCAGCCAAGAGACATTAAGAACGAAGTACTTC. Amino acid sequence: CASSQETLRTKYF.

The gene calls are TRBV11-2 and TRBJ2-6, with no clear D. The V gene lost 5 bases and the J gene lost 0 bases, with 8 bases spanning the gap. The germline gives CDR1 SGHAT, CDR2 FQNNGV. This CDR3 is built from 15 residues. CDR3 bases: TGTGCCAGCAGCCTCCCCTTCTCTGGGGCCAACGTCCTGACTTTC. It encodes CASSLPFSGANVLTF.

The J gene is TRBJ2-6, the V gene TRBV18, with D perhaps TRBD1 (6 bases). The CDR3 length is 22 residues. Germline loops: CDR1 KGHSH, CDR2 LQKENI. Between the trimmed V and J ends, which lost 4 bases and 0 bases, there was a span of 28 bases. CDR3 sequence (DNA): TGTGCCAGCTCACAAACACGATACAGGGTAGGCGATGGGAGCTCTGGGGCCAACGTCCTGACTTTC. Translating gives CASSQTRYRVGDGSSGANVLTF.

The chain has TRBV11-2 and TRBJ2-5; D tentatively reads TRBD1 or TRBD2 (5 bases each). Germline V gene lookup returns CDR1 SGHAT and CDR2 FQNNGV. The CDR3 spans 13 residues. V was cut by 6 bases and J by 7 bases, with 15 bases left in between. The CDR3 DNA reads TGTGCCAGCAGGAAGGACATTCGGGGGACCCAGTACTTC. This encodes CASRKDIRGTQYF. The full variable domain, in which reference TRBV11-2 and TRBJ2-5 provide the parts outside the CDR3, is EAGVAQSPRYKIIEKRQSVAFWCNPISGHATLYWYQQILGQGPKLLIQFQNNGVVDDSQLPKDRFSAERLKGVDSTLKIQPAKLEDSAVYLCASRKDIRGTQYFGPGTRLLVL.

V is TRBV9 and J is TRBJ2-7; unclear D gene. The CDR3 runs 14 residues. The germline CDR1 and CDR2 sequences are SGDLS and YYNGEE. V lost 0 bases and J 4 bases, leaving 11 bases between the germline ends. CDR3 DNA: TGTGCCAGCAGCGTAGAGCTGGGAAGGTACGAGCAGTACTTC. It encodes CASSVELGRYEQYF.

This clone was counted once. This chain joins TRBV10-3 and TRBJ2-3; 7 bases align to TRBD1. In germline, CDR1 is ENHRY, CDR2 SYGVKD. Trimming took 0 bases from V and 4 from J; bases not matched to a gene: 7. The CDR3 contains 16 residues. The CDR3 loop is CAISESGRQGPDTQYF. As DNA, the CDR3 is TGTGCCATCAGTGAGTCCGGCAGACAGGGCCCAGATACGCAGTATTTT.

The chain joins TRBV5-6 to TRBJ2-7; perhaps TRBD1 as D (6 bases). Germline-derived CDR1 and CDR2 are SGHDT and YYEEEE. There are 14 residues in the CDR3. V gave up 3 bases and J gave up 2 bases, with 12 bases separating them. The DNA of the CDR3 is TGTGCCAGCAGCTGGGGCTGGACAGCCTACGAGCAGTACTTC. Amino acids: CASSWGWTAYEQYF. The whole variable domain, filled in from reference TRBV5-6 and TRBJ2-7, reads DAGVTQSPTHLIKTRGQQVTLRCSPKSGHDTVSWYQQALGQGPQFIFQYYEEEERQRGNFPDRFSGHQFPNYSSELNVNALLLGDSALYLCASSWGWTAYEQYFGPGTRLTVT.

This clone appeared a single time. V is TRBV2 and J is TRBJ2-7; 9 nucleotides line up with TRBD1. CDR1 and CDR2 (germline): SNHLY, FYNNEI. CDR3 length equals 15 residues. The V and J ends lost 4 bases and 6 bases, in that order; junction bases with no gene match: 10. The CDR3 reads CASSAWDRDGGEQYF. The CDR3 DNA sequence: TGTGCCAGCAGTGCTTGGGACAGGGACGGCGGCGAGCAGTACTTC.

The chain has TRBV6-1 and TRBJ1-3, with D hard to call. V was trimmed by 0 bases and J by 0 bases, leaving 12 bases between them. This CDR3 comprises 17 residues. Germline V lookup: CDR1 MNHNS, CDR2 SASEGT. This chain's CDR3 is CASSEAEGPISGNTIYF. The CDR3 nucleotides read TGTGCCAGCAGTGAAGCGGAAGGCCCTATCTCTGGAAACACCATATATTTT.

J is TRBJ2-3 and V is TRBV29-1, with D possibly TRBD1 on 6 matching bases. V dropped 4 bases and J dropped 4 bases, with 9 bases sitting between them. Germline V CDR1 and CDR2: SQVTM, ANQGSEA. The CDR3 spans 12 residues. For the CDR3, the DNA is TGCAGCGTTGGACAGGACGCAGATACGCAGTATTTT. Translation gives CSVGQDADTQYF.

The chain employs TRBV20-1 and TRBJ1-4; no clear D gene. The CDR3 is 11 amino acids. Germline CDR1 DFQATT, CDR2 SNEGSKA (reference sequence). For the CDR3, the DNA is TGCATAAGTAGGGTTAATGAAAAACTGTTTTTT. This codes for CISRVNEKLFF.

This clone was seen once. This rearrangement joins TRBV6-4 to TRBJ2-3; the match to TRBD2 covers 11 bases. V shed 8 bases and J 4 bases; nucleotides not matched to a gene: 8. The CDR3 spans 15 residues. Looked up from germline, CDR1 is MRHNA and CDR2 is SNTAGT. The CDR3: CASSLAGGSADTQYF. CDR3 in DNA: TGTGCCAGCTCCCTAGCGGGGGGCTCCGCAGATACGCAGTATTTT.

The V call is TRBV6-5, the J call TRBJ1-1, with D perhaps matching TRBD1 (5 bases). V shed 2 bases and J shed 1 base, with 5 bases lying between them. The CDR3 contains 13 residues. Germline CDR1 reads MNHEY; CDR2 reads SVGAGI. As DNA, the CDR3 is TGTGCCAGCAGTTACACAGGGAACACTGAAGCTTTCTTT. Encoded protein: CASSYTGNTEAFF.